This T cell receptor beta chain appears in the sequencing data of a study of shared clonotypes between healthy human individuals. This clone was counted a single time. The data were produced by immunoSEQ multiplex PCR, yet TCRdb's version contains in-frame clones alone and is incomplete. The sample contains 950,000 to 1,200,000 clones, roughly 77% of which appear only once. With V trimmed by 0 bases and J by 9 bases, 12 bases remained unmatched. In germline, CDR1 is LGHNA, CDR2 YSLEER. CDR3 size: 16 residues. The sequencing input was memory CD4+ T cells from PBMCs. Subset: CD45RA-negative fraction. The V gene is TRBV4-3, the J gene TRBJ1-1; 8 bases line up with TRBD1. The TCR originated in a man younger than 35 in good health. Some clones in this sample may be carry-over from other donors' samples. Here the CDR3 reads CASSQEGVGQGLKAFF. Here the CDR3 DNA reads TGCGCCAGCAGCCAAGAGGGTGTTGGACAGGGCCTGAAAGCTTTCTTT.